Shown below are 29 T cell receptor beta chains from a single sample sequenced in a study of spatial heterogeneity in lung cancer. Time point reported: sample taken at primary tumor resection. One entry per CDR3 protein results from TCRdb running MiXCR on the 5' RACE reads. The sample lists around 2,400 distinct CDR3 sequences, around 14% occurring once. Sequences were derived from normal lung tissue next to the tumor, sampled at surgery. These receptor sequences come from a female donor with early-stage non-small cell lung cancer.

This clonotype ranks as medium-sized. The rearrangement uses TRBV12-3 or TRBV12-4 and TRBJ1-1, with D tentatively TRBD1 (6 bases). The CDR3 runs to 13 residues. V lost 5 bases to trimming and J lost 3 bases, with 10 bases between them. CDR3 nucleotide sequence: TGTGCCAGCAGTCACAGGGAACACACTGAAGCTTTCTTT. It codes for CASSHREHTEAFF.

The CDR3 coding sequence is TGCGCCAGCAGCCAAGATTCGCCAGGGAAAAGCACAGATACGCAGTATTTT. It codes for CASSQDSPGKSTDTQYF. The chain links TRBV4-3 to TRBJ2-3, with a tentative D call TRBD1 (5 bases). Germline CDR1 is LGHNA and CDR2 is YSLEER. V was pared by 0 bases and J by 0 bases, with 13 bases between. The length of the CDR3 is 17 residues.

This clonotype is medium-sized by share. The CDR3 nucleotides are TGCGCCAGCAGCATAAGCGGGGGCGCAGATACGCAGTATTTT. Protein: CASSISGGADTQYF. This chain connects TRBV5-1 to TRBJ2-3, with 8 bases lining up with TRBD2. V trimming: 4 bases; J trimming: 4 bases; junction bases outside the gene matches: 5. CDR3 length: 14 amino acids. The V gene's germline CDR1 is SGHRS and CDR2 YFSETQ.

This clonotype ranks as large (0.1 to 1%). V usage is TRBV27 and J usage is TRBJ1-2; D is possibly TRBD1 (5 bases). V was pared by 5 bases and J by 8 bases, with 15 bases between. From germline, CDR1 is MNHEY and CDR2 SMNVEV (reference sequence). This CDR3 has 13 amino acids. The CDR3 loop is CASSPRQFPGYTF. The CDR3 DNA reads TGTGCCAGCAGTCCCCGACAGTTTCCCGGCTACACCTTC.

This clonotype rates as medium-sized. The chain carries TRBV20-1 and TRBJ1-5; 7 bases are shared with TRBD1. Germline loops: CDR1 DFQATT, CDR2 SNEGSKA (reference sequence). The CDR3 is 15 residues long. Trimming cost V 3 bases and J 4 bases; bases outside gene matches: 9. Here the CDR3 DNA reads TGCAGTGCTAGCCCTAAAACAGGGGCGAATCAGCCCCAGCATTTT. The encoded protein is CSASPKTGANQPQHF.

This clonotype qualifies as medium-sized (0.01 to 0.1%). The genes are TRBV2 and TRBJ2-4; no firm D call. The CDR3 is made up of 11 amino acids. CDR1 is SNHLY and CDR2 is FYNNEI in the germline V gene. Trimming cost V 0 bases and J 12 bases, with 6 bases left between them. CDR3 sequence: CASSEAHAQYF. CDR3 DNA: TGTGCCAGCAGTGAAGCACACGCTCAGTACTTC.

The rearrangement links TRBV6-5 to TRBJ2-3; D might be TRBD1 or TRBD2, each matching 5 bases. The CDR3 totals 15 residues. Trimming left V 6 bases short and J 1 base short, with 14 bases between. From germline, CDR1 is MNHEY and CDR2 SVGAGI. The CDR3 DNA follows: TGTGCCAGCAGCCGAAGAGGGGTTGGCACAGATACGCAGTATTTT. It encodes CASSRRGVGTDTQYF.

This clonotype was counted once. V gene TRBV6-1 combines with J gene TRBJ1-2, with 7 bases aligning to TRBD1. The CDR3 totals 12 residues. V shed 9 bases and J 3 bases; nucleotides not matched to a gene: 4. CDR1 MNHNS and CDR2 SASEGT come from the germline V gene. The CDR3 protein is CASYRGDYGYTF. As DNA, the CDR3 is TGTGCCAGTTACAGGGGCGACTATGGCTACACCTTC.

This clonotype was counted a few times. The chain combines TRBV28 with TRBJ2-3; TRBD2 aligns across 10 bases. With V trimmed by 2 bases and J by 5 bases, 4 bases remained unmatched. CDR1 is MDHEN, CDR2 SYDVKM, per germline. The CDR3 is 15 amino acids. The CDR3 nucleotides read TGTGCCAGCAGTTTAAGCGGGGGGGCCCTAGATACGCAGTATTTT. Amino acid sequence: CASSLSGGALDTQYF.

This clonotype was picked up many times. The chain links TRBV19 to TRBJ2-6, with a possible D match to TRBD2 (6 bases). CDR1 is LNHDA and CDR2 is SQIVND in the germline V gene (reference sequence). The CDR3 spans 15 residues. V was shortened by 3 bases and J by 2 bases, with 8 bases between the two germline ends. The CDR3 here is CASSMGGTGANVLTF. The CDR3 coding sequence is TGTGCCAGTAGTATGGGGGGTACTGGGGCCAACGTCCTGACTTTC.

This clonotype was found a few times. The chain combines TRBV7-9 with TRBJ1-2, with no clear D. The CDR3 has 14 amino acids. The germline V and J ends were trimmed by 5 bases and 8 bases, with 18 bases remaining between them. Germline assignment: CDR1 SEHNR and CDR2 FQNEAQ (reference sequence). The CDR3 nucleotides are TGTGCCAGCAGCGCCCGGAACCGCATTGCAGGCTACACCTTC. Translating gives CASSARNRIAGYTF.

V is TRBV6-1 and J is TRBJ1-1, with D unresolved. This CDR3 spans 13 amino acids. CDR1 is MNHNS, CDR2 SASEGT, per germline. Between the trimmed V and J ends, which lost 7 bases and 5 bases, there was a span of 14 bases. The chain's CDR3 is CASTLNSRTEAFF. The CDR3 nucleotides are TGTGCCAGCACTTTGAACAGTAGGACTGAAGCTTTCTTT.

This clonotype was seen many times. V gene TRBV28 combines with J gene TRBJ2-7; D is unclear. The ends were cut back, 6 bases at V and 0 bases at J, with 12 bases in the middle. The CDR3 runs 14 residues. Germline CDR1 is MDHEN and CDR2 is SYDVKM. CDR3 in amino acids: CASSPLVDSYEQYF. CDR3 DNA: TGTGCCAGCAGCCCGTTAGTCGACTCCTACGAGCAGTACTTC.

The chain recombines TRBV2 with TRBJ1-5; possibly TRBD1 for D (5 bases). In germline, CDR1 is SNHLY, CDR2 FYNNEI. The V end was cut by 3 bases, the J end by 1 base, with 7 bases between. CDR3 length equals 14 residues. The chain's CDR3 is CASSDGDSNQPQHF. DNA for the CDR3: TGTGCCAGCAGTGATGGGGACAGCAATCAGCCCCAGCATTTT.

In its sample, this clonotype ranks as large. The rearrangement joins TRBV7-3 to TRBJ2-3; 7 nucleotides match TRBD2. The germline CDR1 and CDR2 sequences are SGHTA and FQGTGA. The CDR3 has 15 amino acids. J was trimmed by 1 base and V by 3 bases; bases with no gene match: 4. The CDR3, as DNA: TGTGCCAGCAGCTTGGGCGGGGGTGGCACAGATACGCAGTATTTT. This sequence encodes CASSLGGGGTDTQYF.

This clonotype has more than one count but fewer than ten. The chain recombines TRBV7-2 with TRBJ1-5; 9 bases are shared with TRBD1. The junction had 4 bases not matched to a gene; V was cut back by 5 bases and J by 2 bases. The CDR3 is 15 amino acids. From germline, CDR1 is SGHTA and CDR2 FQGNSA. CDR3 loop: CASSLRQGGNQPQHF. CDR3 nucleotides: TGTGCCAGCAGCCTTCGACAGGGGGGCAATCAGCCCCAGCATTTT.

This clonotype counts as hyperexpanded (1% or more). The chain combines TRBV7-9 with TRBJ2-7; a possible D gene is TRBD1 (6 bases). Trimming removed 5 bases from V and 5 bases from J, with 10 bases in between. This CDR3 is built from 12 residues. CDR1 SEHNR and CDR2 FQNEAQ come from the germline V gene (reference sequence). The CDR3 nucleotides are TGTGCCAGCAGCGCGGACAGAAACGAGCAGTACTTC. This codes for CASSADRNEQYF.

This clonotype was observed at least ten times. The chain has TRBV20-1 and TRBJ2-5; D possibly corresponds to TRBD2 (5 bases). CDR3 length: 13 amino acids. Germline V gene sequence: CDR1 DFQATT, CDR2 SNEGSKA (reference sequence). V was clipped by 6 bases and J by 1 base, with 12 bases between them. The CDR3 nucleotides read TGCAGTGCCCCGGGGAAAGGCCAAGAGACCCAGTACTTC. It translates to CSAPGKGQETQYF.

The table lists this clonotype with a few counts. The chain has TRBV7-2 and TRBJ1-1; no reliable D call. Trimming left V 4 bases short and J 11 bases short, with 14 bases between. This CDR3 is built from 12 residues. CDR1 and CDR2 (germline): SGHTA, FQGNSA. The CDR3 protein is CASSSSGSSAFF. CDR3 coding DNA: TGTGCCAGCAGCTCTTCCGGTTCAAGTGCTTTCTTT.

This chain connects TRBV29-1 to TRBJ1-2; D not resolved. Germline CDR1 SQVTM, CDR2 ANQGSEA. The CDR3 is 14 residues long. Trimming pared 0 bases from V and 4 bases from J, leaving 12 bases between. CDR3 in DNA: TGCAGCGTTGAAGATCAACCACGGAGCTATGGCTACACCTTC. The encoded protein is CSVEDQPRSYGYTF.

This clonotype occurred many times. J is TRBJ1-1 and V is TRBV29-1, with unresolved D. V was trimmed by 6 bases and J by 3 bases, leaving 2 bases between them. This CDR3 has 9 residues. Germline V gene data show CDR1 as SQVTM and CDR2 as ANQGSEA. CDR3 region: CSVDTEAFF. CDR3 DNA sequence: TGCAGCGTGGACACTGAAGCTTTCTTT.

The table lists this clonotype with many counts. The V call is TRBV9, the J call TRBJ2-3; the match to TRBD2 covers 10 bases. V was pared by 0 bases and J by 0 bases, with 7 bases of the junction left unmatched. CDR3 length: 18 amino acids. The V gene's germline CDR1 is SGDLS and CDR2 YYNGEE. The CDR3 protein is CASSVALSSGGSTDTQYF. CDR3 coding DNA: TGTGCCAGCAGCGTAGCTTTGTCTAGCGGGGGTAGCACAGATACGCAGTATTTT.

A few counts support this clonotype. The chain employs TRBV7-2 and TRBJ2-5; D unclear. Looked up from germline, CDR1 is SGHTA and CDR2 is FQGNSA. This CDR3 is built from 14 residues. V lost 5 bases and J lost 5, with 15 bases in between. For the CDR3, the DNA is TGTGCCAGCAGCACCTCGACCGTTCTGGAGACCCAGTACTTC. Translation gives CASSTSTVLETQYF. Together with reference TRBV7-2 and TRBJ2-5, the CDR3 gives the full variable domain: GAGVSQSPSNKVTEKGKDVELRCDPISGHTALYWYRQSLGQGLEFLIYFQGNSAPDKSGLPSDRFSAERTGGSVSTLTIQRTQQEDSAVYLCASSTSTVLETQYFGPGTRLLVL.

By proportion, this clonotype is medium-sized. V is TRBV7-8 and J is TRBJ1-4; D might be TRBD1 (5 bases). The germline V gene has CDR1 SGHVS and CDR2 FQNEAQ. This CDR3 region has 15 residues. V was shortened by 1 base and J by 1 base, with 7 bases between the two germline ends. For the CDR3, the DNA is TGTGCCAGCAGCTTAGTGGGGGGAACTAATGAAAAACTGTTTTTT. It encodes CASSLVGGTNEKLFF.

This clonotype is deemed medium-sized. This chain connects TRBV7-2 to TRBJ1-6, with D maybe TRBD1 (6 bases). Germline CDR1 SGHTA, CDR2 FQGNSA. V lost 6 bases and J lost 8, with 17 bases in between. This CDR3 is built from 15 residues. The CDR3 is CASRPKGGGDSPLHF. CDR3 in DNA: TGTGCCAGCAGACCCAAGGGGGGAGGAGATTCACCCCTCCACTTT.

Within the sample, this clonotype is medium-sized. The DNA for the CDR3 is TGTGCCAGCCAGACAGGGGAAACTGAAGCTTTCTTT. Its translation: CASQTGETEAFF. The chain links TRBV30 to TRBJ1-1, with TRBD1 matching 8 bases. CDR1 and CDR2 from the germline V gene are GTSNPN and SVGIG (reference sequence). The CDR3 covers 12 residues. V gave up 8 bases and J gave up 5 bases; unmatched junction bases: 7.

This clonotype is deemed medium-sized. The chain recombines TRBV28 with TRBJ2-5, with D perhaps TRBD2 (7 bases). This CDR3 comprises 15 residues. V shed 2 bases and J shed 3 bases, with 13 bases lying between them. Germline CDR1 and CDR2: MDHEN and SYDVKM. This CDR3 is CASSLVGGPEETQYF. The CDR3 nucleotides read TGTGCCAGCAGTTTAGTCGGGGGGCCGGAAGAGACCCAGTACTTC. The variable domain in full, completed from reference TRBV28 and TRBJ2-5, reads DVKVTQSSRYLVKRTGEKVFLECVQDMDHENMFWYRQDPGLGLRLIYFSYDVKMKEKGDIPEGYSVSREKKERFSLILESASTNQTSMYLCASSLVGGPEETQYFGPGTRLLVL.

This clonotype was detected ten times or more. The V call is TRBV5-1, the J call TRBJ2-7; D ambiguous. This CDR3 region has 16 residues. Looked up from germline, CDR1 is SGHRS and CDR2 is YFSETQ. V lost 1 base and J 0 bases, leaving 14 bases between the germline ends. As DNA, the CDR3 is TGCGCCAGCAGCTTGACCTGGGATACGAGCTCCTACGAGCAGTACTTC. It translates to CASSLTWDTSSYEQYF.

This rearrangement joins TRBV29-1 to TRBJ1-2; D uncertain. Deletions cut 3 bases from V and 2 bases from J, with 4 bases between. Germline CDR1 is SQVTM and CDR2 is ANQGSEA. The CDR3 contains 11 residues. The CDR3 here is CSVESNYGYTF. The CDR3 DNA is TGCAGCGTTGAGTCCAACTATGGCTACACCTTC.